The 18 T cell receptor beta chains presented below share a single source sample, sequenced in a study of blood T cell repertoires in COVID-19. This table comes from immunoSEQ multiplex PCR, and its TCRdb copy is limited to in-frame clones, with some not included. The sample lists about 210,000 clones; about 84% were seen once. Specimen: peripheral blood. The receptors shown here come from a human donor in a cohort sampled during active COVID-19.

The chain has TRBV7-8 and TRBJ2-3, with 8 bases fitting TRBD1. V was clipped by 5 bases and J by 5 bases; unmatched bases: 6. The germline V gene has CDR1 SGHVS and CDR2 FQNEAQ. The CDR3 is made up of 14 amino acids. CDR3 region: CASSISDREDTQYF. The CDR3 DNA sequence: TGTGCCAGCAGCATCTCGGACAGGGAAGATACGCAGTATTTT.

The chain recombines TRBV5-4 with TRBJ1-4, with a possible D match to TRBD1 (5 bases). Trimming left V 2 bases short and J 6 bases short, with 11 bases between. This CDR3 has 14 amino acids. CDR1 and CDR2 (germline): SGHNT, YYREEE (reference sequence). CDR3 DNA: TGTGCCAGCAGCTTCGGGGGTGAGGATGAAAAACTGTTTTTT. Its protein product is CASSFGGEDEKLFF. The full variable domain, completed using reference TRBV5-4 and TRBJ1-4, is ETGVTQSPTHLIKTRGQQVTLRCSSQSGHNTVSWYQQALGQGPQFIFQYYREEENGRGNFPPRFSGLQFPNYSSELNVNALELDDSALYLCASSFGGEDEKLFFGSGTQLSVL.

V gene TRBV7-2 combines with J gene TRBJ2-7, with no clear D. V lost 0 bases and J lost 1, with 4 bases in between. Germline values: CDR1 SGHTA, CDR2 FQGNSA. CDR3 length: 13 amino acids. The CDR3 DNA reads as TGTGCCAGCAGCTTAGCCACTTCCTACGAGCAGTACTTC. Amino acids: CASSLATSYEQYF.

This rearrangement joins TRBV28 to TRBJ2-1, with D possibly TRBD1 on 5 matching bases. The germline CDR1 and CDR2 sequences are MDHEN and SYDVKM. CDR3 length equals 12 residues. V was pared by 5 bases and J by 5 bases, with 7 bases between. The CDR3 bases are TGTGCCAGCAGTCAGGGTCACAATGAGCAGTTCTTC. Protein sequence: CASSQGHNEQFF. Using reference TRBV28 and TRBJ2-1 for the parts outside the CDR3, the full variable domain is DVKVTQSSRYLVKRTGEKVFLECVQDMDHENMFWYRQDPGLGLRLIYFSYDVKMKEKGDIPEGYSVSREKKERFSLILESASTNQTSMYLCASSQGHNEQFFGPGTRLTVL.

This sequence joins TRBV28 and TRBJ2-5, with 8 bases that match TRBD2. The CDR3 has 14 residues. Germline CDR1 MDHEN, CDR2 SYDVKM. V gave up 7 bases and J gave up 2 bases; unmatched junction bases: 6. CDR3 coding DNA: TGTGCCAGCATCCCGGGACTAGAACAAGAGACCCAGTACTTC. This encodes CASIPGLEQETQYF.

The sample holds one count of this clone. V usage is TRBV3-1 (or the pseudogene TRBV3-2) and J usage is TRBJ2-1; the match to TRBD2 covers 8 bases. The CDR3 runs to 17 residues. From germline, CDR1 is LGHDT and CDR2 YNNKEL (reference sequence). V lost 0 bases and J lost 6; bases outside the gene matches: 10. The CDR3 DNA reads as TGTGCCAGCAGCCAAGAATTTGGAGCGGGGGCCCTCAATGAGCAGTTCTTC. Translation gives CASSQEFGAGALNEQFF.

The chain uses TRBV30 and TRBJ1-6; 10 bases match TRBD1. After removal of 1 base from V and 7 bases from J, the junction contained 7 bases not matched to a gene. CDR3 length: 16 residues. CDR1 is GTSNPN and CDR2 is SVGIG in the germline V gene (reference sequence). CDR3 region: CAWSGPGTGANSPLHF. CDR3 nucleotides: TGTGCCTGGAGTGGCCCCGGGACAGGGGCAAATTCACCCCTCCACTTT.

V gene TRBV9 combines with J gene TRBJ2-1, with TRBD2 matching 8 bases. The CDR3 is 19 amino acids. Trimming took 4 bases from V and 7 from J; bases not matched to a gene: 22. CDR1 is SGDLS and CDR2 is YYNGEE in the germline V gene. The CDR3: CASSHKTREGLSMMNEQFF. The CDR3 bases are TGTGCCAGCAGCCACAAGACCCGGGAGGGCCTTAGCATGATGAATGAGCAGTTCTTC.

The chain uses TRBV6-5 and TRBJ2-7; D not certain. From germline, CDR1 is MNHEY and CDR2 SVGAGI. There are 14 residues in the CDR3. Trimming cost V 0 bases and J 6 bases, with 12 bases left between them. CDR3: CASSYSFGRREQYF. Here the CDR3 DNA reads TGTGCCAGCAGTTACTCATTCGGCAGGCGCGAGCAGTACTTC.

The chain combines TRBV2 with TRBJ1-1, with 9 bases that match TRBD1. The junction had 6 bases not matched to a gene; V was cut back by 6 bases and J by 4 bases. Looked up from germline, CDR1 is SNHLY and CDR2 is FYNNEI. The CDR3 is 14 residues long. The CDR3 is CASSSQGASTEAFF. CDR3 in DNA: TGTGCCAGCAGCTCACAGGGGGCGTCCACTGAAGCTTTCTTT. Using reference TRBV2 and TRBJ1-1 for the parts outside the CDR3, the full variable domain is EPEVTQTPSHQVTQMGQEVILRCVPISNHLYFYWYRQILGQKVEFLVSFYNNEISEKSEIFDDQFSVERPDGSNFTLKIRSTKLEDSAMYFCASSSQGASTEAFFGQGTRLTVV.

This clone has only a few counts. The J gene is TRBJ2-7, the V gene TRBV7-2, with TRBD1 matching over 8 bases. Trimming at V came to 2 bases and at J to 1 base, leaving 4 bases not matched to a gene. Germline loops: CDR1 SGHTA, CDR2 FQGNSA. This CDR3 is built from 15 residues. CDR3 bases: TGTGCCAGCAGCTTAAGGACAGGGAAGTCCTACGAGCAGTACTTC. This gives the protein CASSLRTGKSYEQYF.

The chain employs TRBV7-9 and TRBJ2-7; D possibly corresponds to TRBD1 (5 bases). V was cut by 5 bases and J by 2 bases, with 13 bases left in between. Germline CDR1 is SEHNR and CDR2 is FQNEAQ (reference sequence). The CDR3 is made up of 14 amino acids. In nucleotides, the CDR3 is TGTGCCAGCAGCCCCCCCCAGGGAACCTACGAGCAGTACTTC. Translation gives CASSPPQGTYEQYF.

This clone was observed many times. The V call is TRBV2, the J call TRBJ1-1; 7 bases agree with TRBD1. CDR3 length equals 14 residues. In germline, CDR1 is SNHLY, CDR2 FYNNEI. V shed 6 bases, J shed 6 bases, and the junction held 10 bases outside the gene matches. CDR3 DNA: TGTGCCAGCAGAGGCTCTAGACAGGGTGCTGAAGCTTTCTTT. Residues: CASRGSRQGAEAFF.

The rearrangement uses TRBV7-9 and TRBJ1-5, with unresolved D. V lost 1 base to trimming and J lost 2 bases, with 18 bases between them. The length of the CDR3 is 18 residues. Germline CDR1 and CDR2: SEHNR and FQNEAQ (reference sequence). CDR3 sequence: CASSLGEGGGGGNQPQHF. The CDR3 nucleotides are TGTGCCAGCAGCTTAGGGGAGGGTGGCGGTGGAGGCAATCAGCCCCAGCATTTT.

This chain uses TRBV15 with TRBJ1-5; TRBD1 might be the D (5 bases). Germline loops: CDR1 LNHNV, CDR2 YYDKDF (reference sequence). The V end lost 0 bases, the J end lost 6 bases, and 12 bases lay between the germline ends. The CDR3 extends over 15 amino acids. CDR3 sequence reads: CATSRDLGGTQPQHF. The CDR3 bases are TGTGCCACCAGCAGAGATCTTGGAGGGACTCAGCCCCAGCATTTT.

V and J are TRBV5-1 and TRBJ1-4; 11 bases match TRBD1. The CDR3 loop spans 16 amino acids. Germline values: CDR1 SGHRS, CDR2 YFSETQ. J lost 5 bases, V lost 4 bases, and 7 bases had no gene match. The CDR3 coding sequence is TGCGCCAGCAGCCCCCGGGACAGGGGGGAGAATGAAAAACTGTTTTTT. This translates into CASSPRDRGENEKLFF.

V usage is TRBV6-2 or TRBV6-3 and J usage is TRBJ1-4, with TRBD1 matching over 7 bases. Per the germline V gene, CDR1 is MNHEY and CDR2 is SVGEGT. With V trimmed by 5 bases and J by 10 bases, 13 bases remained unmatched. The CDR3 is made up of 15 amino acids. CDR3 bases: TGTGCCAGCAGTGATCCGGAGACAGGGATAGGAAAACTGTTTTTT. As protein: CASSDPETGIGKLFF.

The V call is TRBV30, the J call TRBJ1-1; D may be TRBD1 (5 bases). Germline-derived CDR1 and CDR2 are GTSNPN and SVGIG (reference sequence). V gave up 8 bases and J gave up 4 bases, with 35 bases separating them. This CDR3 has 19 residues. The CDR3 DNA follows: TGTGCCCTGAAAGTACCCGTGGCGGGGCGGCTTCGGGCCAGCACTGAAGCTTTCTTT. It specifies CALKVPVAGRLRASTEAFF.